These T cell receptor beta chains were read from a single sample in a study of response to subunit inactivated influenza vaccine. TCRdb recomputed calls from the RT-PCR reads with MiXCR, one row per CDR3 protein. The sample holds 450,000 to 600,000 distinct CDR3 sequences, around 7.7% seen once. The sample here was PBMCs from blood, taken around 25 months after vaccination. Receptors were obtained from a man aged 50-75 years who received an inactivated influenza vaccine. Both conserved end residues are part of each CDR3. D genes are given only for firm matches. Clone size is shown for a subset of rows, as once, few, many or a class of expanded clone.

d_call	v_call	j_call	clone_size	cdr3_nt	cdr3_aa
TRBD1	TRBV4-2	TRBJ1-5	many	TGTGCCAGCAGCCAAGTAGGGGGCGGCAATCAGCCCCAGCATTTT	CASSQVGGGNQPQHF
TRBD1	TRBV5-1	TRBJ1-2	many	TGCGCCAGCAGCCAGGGGACAGGGGATTCTGGCTACACCTTC	CASSQGTGDSGYTF
.	TRBV4-2	TRBJ2-1	many	TGTGCCAGCAGCCAATCAGGGCCCGACAATGAGCAGTTCTTC	CASSQSGPDNEQFF
.	TRBV7-8	TRBJ1-1	many	TGTGCCAGCAGCCAAAGTGGCATCTCTCGGAGGAACACTGAAGCTTTCTTT	CASSQSGISRRNTEAFF
TRBD1	TRBV27	TRBJ2-7	few	TGTGCCAGCAGTTGGGACAGATCCTACGAGCAGTACTTC	CASSWDRSYEQYF
.	TRBV5-5	TRBJ1-5	many	TGTGCCAGCAGCCACACAGGAGATCAGCCCCAGCATTTT	CASSHTGDQPQHF
.	TRBV20-1	TRBJ2-1	few	TGCAGTGCTAGCCGGGACCCGGACAATGAGCAGTTCTTC	CSASRDPDNEQFF
TRBD2	TRBV6-1	TRBJ2-3	many	TGTGCCAGCAATCCGGGGGGGAGGGCCATCTGGTCAGCAGATACGCAGTATTTT	CASNPGGRAIWSADTQYF
TRBD2	TRBV5-1	TRBJ2-3	few	TGCGCCAGCAGCACCCGGACTAGCGGGGGGCCAGATACGCAGTATTTT	CASSTRTSGGPDTQYF
.	TRBV30	TRBJ2-7	.	TGTGCCGGCCGGGCCCTCTACGAGCAGTACTTC	CAGRALYEQYF
.	TRBV7-9	TRBJ2-1	few	TGTGCCAGCAGCTTATTGCGGGGTCAACTCGATGAGCAGTTCTTC	CASSLLRGQLDEQFF
.	TRBV21-1	TRBJ2-3	.	TGTGCCAGCAGCAACTGTGGGAAAACAAAGGAACAGGGGCCCGCAGATACGCAGTATTTT	CASSNCGKTKEQGPADTQYF
.	TRBV9	TRBJ2-7	many	TGTGCCAGCGCTCGGGCGTATAATTCCTACGAGCAGTACTTC	CASARAYNSYEQYF
.	TRBV5-1	TRBJ2-1	.	TGCGCCAGCAGCTTGGCCGGTTCTTCGGAGATCTACAATGAGCAGTTCTTC	CASSLAGSSEIYNEQFF
TRBD2	TRBV7-2	TRBJ2-2	many	TGTGCCAGCAGCCCACGGGTAGCGGGAGCCGGGGAGCTGTTTTTT	CASSPRVAGAGELFF
TRBD1	TRBV6-2/TRBV6-3	TRBJ2-7	.	TGTGCCAGCAGTTACCCTCGACAGGGACCCTACGAGCAGTACTTC	CASSYPRQGPYEQYF
.	TRBV20-1	TRBJ2-5	few	TGCAGTGCTAGAGGGGGTTTTGCGGGAGAGACCCAGTACTTC	CSARGGFAGETQYF
TRBD1	TRBV4-3	TRBJ2-7	many	TGCGCCAGCAGCCAGGGGTACAGGGGTTCGGGGTACGAGCAGTACTTC	CASSQGYRGSGYEQYF
TRBD1	TRBV11-2	TRBJ2-7	few	TGTGCCAGCAGGAGAGGGGGCACCAACGCCTACGAGCAGTACTTC	CASRRGGTNAYEQYF
.	TRBV7-8	TRBJ2-5	.	TGTGCCAGCAGACCCGAACTAGTAATGGGAGAGACCCAGTACTTC	CASRPELVMGETQYF
.	TRBV20-1	TRBJ1-5	few	TGCAGTGCACCAGGCTGGACAGAAAATCAGCCCCAGCATTTT	CSAPGWTENQPQHF
.	TRBV12-3/TRBV12-4	TRBJ1-5	few	TGTGCCAGCAGAGGAGTGGATTACCAGCCCCAGCATTTT	CASRGVDYQPQHF
.	TRBV20-1	TRBJ2-7	many	TGCAGTGCCTACCTTGGTGAGGTCTCCTACGAGCAGTACTTC	CSAYLGEVSYEQYF
.	TRBV28	TRBJ2-5	.	TGTGCCAGCAGGTTTTCAAGCCCCCATTGGACCCAGTACTTC	CASRFSSPHWTQYF